This T cell receptor gamma chain was profiled in a study of γδ T cells in repeated Plasmodium falciparum infection. Study-wide results and caveats: Vgamma9/Vdelta2+ T cells showed a stable polyclonal repertoire with shared TCRgamma sequences.

This clone was counted at least ten times. Its target is not known. TCRdb assigns this DNA the protein of a much larger clone, which departs from its translation at residue 3; this likely reflects a read error, and the protein shown comes from translating the DNA. The germline V gene has CDR1 GITISATS and CDR2 ISYDGTV (reference sequence). The CDR3 length is 17 residues. Flow sorting of PBMC yielded separate Vgamma9/Vdelta2+ and Vdelta2-negative gammadelta T cell populations for bulk repertoire analysis. TCRdb re-analyzed the multiplex PCR reads via CATT. The sample has 28,000 or so gamma-chain clones, under 1.5% seen once.

The receptor comes from a pool of human donors (malaria-infected and uninfected, not separated). Sequences were obtained from gamma-delta T cells from blood. The V call is TRGV9, the J call TRGJP. Assignment of the J gene here rests on matching the DNA to germline, because TCRdb gives none. The CDR3 bases are TGTGCCTCGTGGGAGCCTATACAAGAGTTGGGCAAAAAAATCAAGGTATTT. It yields the protein CASWEPIQELGKKIKVF.